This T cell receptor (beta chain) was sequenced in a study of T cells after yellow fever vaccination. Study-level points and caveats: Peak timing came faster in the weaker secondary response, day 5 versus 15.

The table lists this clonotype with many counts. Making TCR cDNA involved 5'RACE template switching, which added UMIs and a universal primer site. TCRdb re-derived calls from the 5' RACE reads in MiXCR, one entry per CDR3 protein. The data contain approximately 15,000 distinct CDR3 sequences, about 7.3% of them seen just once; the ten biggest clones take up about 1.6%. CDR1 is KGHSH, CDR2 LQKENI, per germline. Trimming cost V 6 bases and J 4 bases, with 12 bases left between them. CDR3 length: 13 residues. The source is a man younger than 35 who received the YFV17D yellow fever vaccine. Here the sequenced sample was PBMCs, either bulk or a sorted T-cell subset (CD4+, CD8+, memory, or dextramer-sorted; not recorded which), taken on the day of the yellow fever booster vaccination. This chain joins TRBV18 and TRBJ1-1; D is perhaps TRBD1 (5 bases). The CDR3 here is CASSQRGSTEAFF. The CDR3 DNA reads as TGTGCCAGCTCCCAGCGGGGGTCCACTGAAGCTTTCTTT.